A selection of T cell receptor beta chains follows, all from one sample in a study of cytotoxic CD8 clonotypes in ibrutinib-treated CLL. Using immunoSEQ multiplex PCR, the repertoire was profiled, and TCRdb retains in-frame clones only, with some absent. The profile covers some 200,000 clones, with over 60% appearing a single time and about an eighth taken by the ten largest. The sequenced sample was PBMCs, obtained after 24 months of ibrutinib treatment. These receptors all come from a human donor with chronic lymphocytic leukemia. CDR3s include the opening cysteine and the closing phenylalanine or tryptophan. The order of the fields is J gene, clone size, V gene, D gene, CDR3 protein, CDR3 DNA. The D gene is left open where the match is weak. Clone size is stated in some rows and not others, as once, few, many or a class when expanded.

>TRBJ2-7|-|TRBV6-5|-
CASSYSPTTSNYEQYF
TGTGCCAGCAGTTACTCCCCCACTACAAGTAACTACGAGCAGTACTTC
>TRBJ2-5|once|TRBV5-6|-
CASSGPLASIQETQYF
TGTGCCAGCAGCGGACCCCTGGCGTCGATCCAAGAGACCCAGTACTTC
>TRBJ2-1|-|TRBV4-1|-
CASSQGEQHPQFF
TGCGCCAGCAGCCAAGGGGAACAGCATCCGCAGTTCTTC
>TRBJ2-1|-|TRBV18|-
CASSPVAGSSYNEQFF
TGTGCCAGCTCACCCGTGGCGGGGAGCTCCTACAATGAGCAGTTCTTC
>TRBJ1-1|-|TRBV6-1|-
CASKVVTNTEAFF
TGTGCCAGCAAGGTGGTAACGAACACTGAAGCTTTCTTT
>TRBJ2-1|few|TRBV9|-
CASSVAGTTSYNEQFF
TGTGCCAGCAGCGTAGCTGGGACAACCTCCTACAATGAGCAGTTCTTC
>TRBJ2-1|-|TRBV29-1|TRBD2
CSVGTSGNNEQFF
TGCAGCGTTGGGACTAGCGGGAATAATGAGCAGTTCTTC
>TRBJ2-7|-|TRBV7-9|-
CASSKTGLEQYF
TGTGCCAGCAGCAAAACAGGGCTAGAGCAGTACTTC
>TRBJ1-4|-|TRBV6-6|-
CASSFWTGEKLFF
TGTGCCAGCAGTTTTTGGACGGGTGAAAAACTGTTTTTT
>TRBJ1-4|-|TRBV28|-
CASSLGYIRKLFF
TGTGCCAGCAGTTTGGGGTACATCCGAAAACTGTTTTTT
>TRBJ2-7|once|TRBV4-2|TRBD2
CASSQKTSGGSYEQYF
TGTGCCAGCAGCCAAAAAACTAGCGGGGGTTCCTACGAGCAGTACTTC
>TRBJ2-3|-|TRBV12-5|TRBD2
CASGLVWLSGRLAGTDTQYF
TGTGCTAGTGGTTTGGTATGGTTAAGTGGTAGACTAGCGGGGACAGATACGCAGTATTTT
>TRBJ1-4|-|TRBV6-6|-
CASSRGVGEKLFF
TGTGCCAGCAGCCGAGGCGTAGGGGAAAAACTGTTTTTT
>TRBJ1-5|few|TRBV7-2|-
CASSDQQGLNQPQHF
TGTGCCAGCAGCGACCAACAGGGCCTCAATCAGCCCCAGCATTTT
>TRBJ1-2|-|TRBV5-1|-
CASSLVGGNYGYTF
TGCGCCAGCAGCCTGGTCGGGGGAAACTATGGCTACACCTTC
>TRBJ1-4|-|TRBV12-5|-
CASGPRLLGGRVEKLFF
TGTGCTAGTGGTCCCCGCCTGTTAGGGGGGCGCGTTGAAAAACTGTTTTTT
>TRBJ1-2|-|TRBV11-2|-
CASSLDHVYGYTF
TGTGCCAGCAGCTTAGACCATGTCTATGGCTACACCTTC
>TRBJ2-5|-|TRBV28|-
CASSSARPTLGETQYF
TGTGCCAGCAGTTCCGCCCGGCCTACTCTGGGAGAGACCCAGTACTTC
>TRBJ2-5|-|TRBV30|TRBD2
CAYKAGAGETQYF
TGTGCCTACAAAGCGGGAGCGGGAGAGACCCAGTACTTC
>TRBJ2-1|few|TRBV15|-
CATSRTALVLRDEQFF
TGTGCCACCAGCAGAACAGCCTTGGTCTTGAGGGATGAGCAGTTCTTC
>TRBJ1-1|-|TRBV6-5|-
CASSGGGAGDTEAFF
TGTGCCAGCAGTGGAGGTGGGGCTGGAGACACTGAAGCTTTCTTT
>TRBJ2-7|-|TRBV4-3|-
CASSPRINYEQYF
TGCGCCAGCAGCCCACGAATTAACTACGAGCAGTACTTC
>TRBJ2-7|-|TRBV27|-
CASSLSWGSPYEQYF
TGTGCCAGCAGTTTATCGTGGGGGTCCCCTTACGAGCAGTACTTC
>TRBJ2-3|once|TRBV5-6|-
CASSGTLSTDTQYF
TGTGCCAGCAGCGGGACCCTAAGCACAGATACGCAGTATTTT
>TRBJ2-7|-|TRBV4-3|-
CASSQNRQAGEQYF
TGCGCCAGCAGCCAAAACCGACAGGCCGGGGAGCAGTACTTC
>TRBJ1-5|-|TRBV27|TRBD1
CASSWQGDSNQPQHF
TGTGCCAGCAGTTGGCAGGGGGATAGCAATCAGCCCCAGCATTTT
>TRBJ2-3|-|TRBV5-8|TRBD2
CASSWGLADTDTQYF
TGTGCCAGCAGCTGGGGACTAGCGGACACAGATACGCAGTATTTT
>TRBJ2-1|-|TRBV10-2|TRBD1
CASSPGTGTYNEQFF
TGCGCCAGCAGTCCCGGGACAGGGACCTACAATGAGCAGTTCTTC
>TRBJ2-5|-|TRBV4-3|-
CASSQVWRAQETQYF
TGCGCCAGCAGCCAAGTTTGGAGGGCGCAGGAGACCCAGTACTTC
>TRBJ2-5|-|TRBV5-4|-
CASSLDGAGVSGIQETQYF
TGTGCCAGCAGCTTGGATGGGGCAGGGGTTAGCGGAATTCAAGAGACCCAGTACTTC
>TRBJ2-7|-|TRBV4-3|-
CASSHMDGSYEQYF
TGCGCCAGCAGCCACATGGACGGGTCCTACGAGCAGTACTTC
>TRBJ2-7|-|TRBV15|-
CATSTRETYEQYF
TGTGCCACCAGCACCAGGGAAACCTACGAGCAGTACTTC
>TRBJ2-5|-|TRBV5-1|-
CASSLVEGGQETQYF
TGCGCCAGCAGCTTGGTAGAGGGGGGGCAAGAGACCCAGTACTTC
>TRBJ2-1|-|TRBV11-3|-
CASSLDSNEQFF
TGTGCCAGCAGCTTAGATAGCAATGAGCAGTTCTTC
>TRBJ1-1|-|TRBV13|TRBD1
CASSLLLGVDREAFF
TGTGCCAGCAGCTTATTATTGGGGGTGGACAGGGAGGCTTTCTTT
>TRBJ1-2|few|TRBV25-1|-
CASSVAGREHGYTF
TGTGCCAGCAGTGTAGCGGGCAGGGAACATGGCTACACCTTC
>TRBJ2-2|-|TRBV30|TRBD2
CAWSPTPLAVGELFF
TGTGCCTGGAGCCCCACCCCACTAGCGGTCGGGGAGCTGTTTTTT